Following are 8 T cell receptor beta chains from one sample sequenced in a study of blood T cell repertoires in COVID-19. The method was immunoSEQ multiplex PCR; TCRdb's version includes in-frame clones alone and lacks a portion of them. Of about 120,000 clones in the sample, under 90% were seen once. The sequenced material came from peripheral blood. These TCRs come from a man aged 60-69 years with acute or convalescent COVID-19.

The rearrangement uses TRBV19 and TRBJ2-5, with 8 positions matching TRBD2. CDR1 is LNHDA, CDR2 SQIVND, per germline (reference sequence). With 7 bases clipped from V and 4 bases from J, the junction kept 11 bases outside the gene matches. This CDR3 is built from 15 residues. The CDR3 protein is CASKEVAGSGETQYF. In DNA form, the CDR3 reads TGTGCCAGTAAAGAAGTAGCGGGGTCCGGAGAGACCCAGTACTTC.

V gene TRBV19 combines with J gene TRBJ1-5; D is unresolved. Germline V gene data show CDR1 as LNHDA and CDR2 as SQIVND (reference sequence). The ends were cut back, 11 bases at V and 2 bases at J, with 10 bases in the middle. The CDR3 runs 12 residues. In DNA, the CDR3 is TGTGCCTGTGAGTCGGGCAATCAGCCCCAGCATTTT. Protein sequence: CACESGNQPQHF.

The rearrangement links TRBV27 to TRBJ2-1; 9 bases line up with TRBD2. Germline lookup yields CDR1 MNHEY and CDR2 SMNVEV (reference sequence). V was pared by 5 bases and J by 6 bases, with 5 bases of the junction left unmatched. The CDR3 is made up of 14 amino acids. The CDR3 DNA sequence: TGTGCCAGCAGTCCCTCTAGCGGGGTCAATGAGCAGTTCTTC. Protein product: CASSPSSGVNEQFF.

The chain couples TRBV29-1 to TRBJ2-1; D is possibly TRBD2 (5 bases). The CDR3 is made up of 13 amino acids. Germline CDR1 SQVTM, CDR2 ANQGSEA. V lost 7 bases to trimming and J lost 7 bases, with 17 bases between them. In DNA form, the CDR3 reads TGCAGCGCTGTCGGACTCGTAGGGAATGAGCAGTTCTTC. Encoded protein: CSAVGLVGNEQFF.

The chain combines TRBV28 with TRBJ2-1; 9 nucleotides align to TRBD2. The CDR3 runs to 17 residues. V shed 3 bases, J shed 2 bases, and the junction held 8 bases outside the gene matches. The germline V gene encodes CDR1 MDHEN and CDR2 SYDVKM. The CDR3 DNA sequence: TGTGCCAGCAGTTTGGTTGCGGGAGGGAGGGCCTACAATGAGCAGTTCTTC. This codes for CASSLVAGGRAYNEQFF.

Only one count was recorded for this clone. This chain uses TRBV29-1 with TRBJ2-1; 7 nucleotides align to TRBD2. J lost 5 bases, V lost 7 bases, and 14 bases had no gene match. Germline V gene data show CDR1 as SQVTM and CDR2 as ANQGSEA. The CDR3 length is 15 residues. The CDR3 loop reads CSAHRPSGWNNEQFF. CDR3 nucleotides: TGCAGCGCACACAGGCCTAGCGGATGGAACAATGAGCAGTTCTTC.

J is TRBJ1-5 and V is TRBV6-1; D is uncertain. The CDR3 contains 13 residues. Germline CDR1 MNHNS, CDR2 SASEGT. The germline V and J ends were trimmed by 2 bases and 7 bases, with 9 bases remaining between them. The CDR3 DNA sequence: TGTGCCAGCAGTGAAATATTGGGCCAGCCCCAGCATTTT. Translating gives CASSEILGQPQHF.

This clone has a handful of counts. This rearrangement joins TRBV7-9 to TRBJ1-1, with TRBD1 as a possible D gene (5 bases). The CDR3 covers 14 residues. Per the germline V gene, CDR1 is SEHNR and CDR2 is FQNEAQ (reference sequence). V was clipped by 7 bases and J by 4 bases, with 16 bases between them. The CDR3 sequence is CASKLLGQGTEAFF. In DNA form, the CDR3 reads TGTGCCAGCAAGCTTCTAGGCCAGGGCACTGAAGCTTTCTTT.